The rows below give T cell receptor beta chains drawn from one sample of a study of regulatory T cells in long-lasting Graves disease. MiXCR, applied by TCRdb to the multiplex PCR reads, yields one record per CDR3 protein. The table records 600,000 to 850,000 distinct CDR3 sequences, around 30% of them present only once. The starting material was peripheral blood mononuclear cells (PBMCs), obtained when the disease was refractory, from a patient treated with antithyroid drugs. These receptors came from a female donor with Graves disease. Each CDR3 is given with its conserved first and last residue. D genes are given only for firm matches. Clone size, where shown, is once, few, many, or a class for clones that have expanded.

abundance	v_gene	d_gene	j_gene	CDR3aa	CDR3nt
few	TRBV5-1	TRBD1	TRBJ1-2	CASSFGSGGNYGYTF	TGCGCCAGCAGCTTCGGGTCAGGGGGCAACTATGGCTACACCTTC
many	TRBV20-1	TRBD2	TRBJ2-5	CSASASGVQETQYF	TGCAGTGCTAGTGCTAGCGGGGTGCAAGAGACCCAGTACTTC
few	TRBV6-1	.	TRBJ1-2	CASVDRRRGTAGYTF	TGTGCCAGCGTTGACCGGCGTCGGGGAACGGCTGGCTACACCTTC
many	TRBV12-3/TRBV12-4	TRBD2	TRBJ2-4	CASSFRLAGNKNIQYF	TGTGCCAGCAGTTTCCGACTAGCGGGCAATAAAAACATTCAGTACTTC
.	TRBV9	TRBD1	TRBJ2-2	CASSKTGITGELFF	TGTGCCAGCAGCAAGACAGGGATCACCGGGGAGCTGTTTTTT
.	TRBV5-5	TRBD2	TRBJ2-5	CASQKREAPETQYF	TGTGCCAGCCAGAAGCGGGAGGCACCCGAGACCCAGTACTTC
few	TRBV3-1	TRBD1	TRBJ1-2	CASSQDVGGQGNYGYTF	TGTGCCAGCAGCCAAGATGTCGGTGGACAGGGGAACTATGGCTACACCTTC
few	TRBV7-3	.	TRBJ1-2	CASSPRRGSGYTF	TGTGCCAGCAGCCCGCGGAGGGGATCTGGCTACACCTTC
few	TRBV18	.	TRBJ1-5	CASSTTSENQPQHF	TGTGCCAGCTCTACCACATCAGAAAATCAGCCCCAGCATTTT
few	TRBV6-1	.	TRBJ1-1	CASSVEDRNTEAFF	TGTGCCAGCAGTGTCGAGGACAGGAACACTGAAGCTTTCTTT
.	TRBV5-1	.	TRBJ1-2	CASSSTTANYGYTF	TGCGCCAGCAGCTCGACGACAGCGAACTATGGCTACACCTTC
once	TRBV3-1	TRBD1	TRBJ2-7	CASSQDLGQNYEQYF	TGTGCCAGCAGCCAAGATCTGGGACAGAACTACGAGCAGTACTTC
.	TRBV27	.	TRBJ2-7	CASSFLGPRAQTYEQYF	TGTGCCAGCAGTTTTCTCGGCCCCAGGGCACAAACCTACGAGCAGTACTTC
few	TRBV5-1	TRBD1	TRBJ1-1	CASSLLGTGTRTTEAFF	TGCGCCAGCAGCTTGCTAGGGACAGGGACGAGAACAACTGAAGCTTTCTTT
.	TRBV29-1	TRBD1	TRBJ1-1	CSVKRQGGLSEAFF	TGCAGCGTAAAAAGACAGGGCGGACTCTCTGAAGCTTTCTTT
few	TRBV6-1	TRBD1	TRBJ1-2	CASTRDRVFGGYTF	TGTGCCAGCACGAGGGACAGGGTTTTTGGTGGCTACACCTTC
.	TRBV20-1	.	TRBJ2-5	CSATPRRGRLETQYF	TGCAGTGCTACCCCAAGGAGGGGGCGCTTGGAGACCCAGTACTTC
.	TRBV3-1	.	TRBJ1-2	CASSQDLGEDYGYTF	TGTGCCAGCAGCCAAGATCTCGGAGAAGACTATGGCTACACCTTC
few	TRBV27	.	TRBJ1-1	CASYDKRTEAFF	TGTGCCTCATATGATAAGAGGACTGAAGCTTTCTTT
few	TRBV11-2	TRBD1	TRBJ2-4	CASRKPTGPVRNIQYF	TGTGCCAGCAGAAAACCGACAGGGCCGGTTAGAAACATTCAGTACTTC
many	TRBV19	.	TRBJ1-2	CASSIVGQSSFYGYTF	TGTGCCAGTAGTATTGTCGGACAGAGCTCCTTCTATGGCTACACCTTC
.	TRBV7-9	.	TRBJ1-4	CASSPSSQGEKLFF	TGTGCCAGCAGCCCTTCAAGTCAGGGTGAAAAACTGTTTTTT
few	TRBV6-1	TRBD1	TRBJ1-5	CASSERSGQDYSNQPQHF	TGTGCCAGCAGTGAGCGGTCGGGACAGGATTATAGCAATCAGCCCCAGCATTTT
.	TRBV5-1	TRBD1	TRBJ2-5	CASSFIQGLQETQYF	TGCGCCAGCAGCTTTATACAGGGGTTACAAGAGACCCAGTACTTC
.	TRBV13	TRBD2	TRBJ2-4	CASSLVASGRVSKNIQYF	TGTGCCAGCAGCTTAGTGGCTAGCGGGAGGGTATCCAAAAACATTCAGTACTTC
.	TRBV3-1	TRBD2	TRBJ2-1	CASSLSSGTTNEQFF	TGTGCCAGCAGCCTATCTAGCGGGACTACTAATGAGCAGTTCTTC
.	TRBV12-3/TRBV12-4	.	TRBJ1-5	CASSNAGQVNQPQHF	TGTGCCAGCAGCAACGCAGGGCAGGTAAATCAGCCCCAGCATTTT
few	TRBV20-1	.	TRBJ1-1	CSARLASENTEAFF	TGCAGTGCTAGATTAGCGTCCGAGAACACTGAAGCTTTCTTT
.	TRBV4-1	TRBD1	TRBJ1-2	CASSQVSRGLANYGYTF	TGCGCCAGCAGCCAAGTTTCCAGGGGGCTAGCTAACTATGGCTACACCTTC
.	TRBV12-3/TRBV12-4	TRBD2	TRBJ2-2	CASPAVSGANTGELFF	TGTGCCAGCCCAGCAGTTAGCGGGGCGAACACCGGGGAGCTGTTTTTT
.	TRBV7-6	TRBD1	TRBJ1-4	CASSLGTGANNEKLFF	TGTGCCAGCAGCCTGGGGACAGGGGCCAATAATGAAAAACTGTTTTTT
few	TRBV7-7	.	TRBJ2-5	CASSLRSSHFGETQYF	TGTGCCAGCAGCTTACGCTCCAGTCATTTCGGAGAGACCCAGTACTTC
.	TRBV20-1	.	TRBJ2-2	CSAYGTPNTGELFF	TGCAGTGCTTACGGGACACCTAACACCGGGGAGCTGTTTTTT
many	TRBV11-2	TRBD2	TRBJ2-5	CASSAGLAGVSRETQYF	TGTGCCAGCAGCGCGGGACTAGCGGGAGTTTCGCGAGAGACCCAGTACTTC
few	TRBV28	.	TRBJ1-4	CASSSGSSGEKLFF	TGTGCCAGCAGCTCCGGGAGTTCGGGGGAAAAACTGTTTTTT
.	TRBV12-5	TRBD1	TRBJ1-2	CASGIPPGDRTPDYGYTF	TGTGCTAGTGGTATACCGCCGGGGGACAGGACCCCTGACTATGGCTACACCTTC
.	TRBV7-3	.	TRBJ2-3	CASSLLARDTQYF	TGTGCCAGCAGCCTCCTCGCAAGGGATACGCAGTATTTT
.	TRBV4-1	TRBD1	TRBJ1-2	CASSSPGGTEGNYGYTF	TGCGCCAGCAGCTCCCCGGGGGGGACAGAGGGGAACTATGGCTACACCTTC
.	TRBV7-6	TRBD2	TRBJ2-7	CASSPRERGSYEQYF	TGTGCCAGCAGCCCGCGGGAGCGGGGCTCCTACGAGCAGTACTTC
.	TRBV6-2/TRBV6-3	TRBD1	TRBJ1-3	CASSYHRQGAWGNTIYF	TGTGCCAGCAGTTACCATCGACAGGGGGCATGGGGAAACACCATATATTTT
.	TRBV6-1	.	TRBJ1-2	CASSPSPQSPYGYTF	TGTGCCAGCAGCCCCAGCCCCCAGTCCCCCTATGGCTACACCTTC
few	TRBV11-1	.	TRBJ1-6	CASSFGPSDRNSPLHF	TGTGCCAGCAGCTTCGGGCCTTCTGATCGGAATTCACCCCTCCACTTT
.	TRBV27	.	TRBJ2-7	CASSLIGSSYEQYF	TGTGCCAGCAGTTTAATTGGGAGCTCCTACGAGCAGTACTTC
.	TRBV20-1	.	TRBJ2-3	CSARQLLYRDTQYF	TGCAGTGCTAGACAGCTACTTTACCGAGATACGCAGTATTTT
few	TRBV20-1	.	TRBJ1-2	CSAREMVGQLYGYTF	TGCAGTGCTAGAGAGATGGTAGGACAGCTCTATGGCTACACCTTC
many	TRBV12-3/TRBV12-4	TRBD1	TRBJ2-7	CASKSPGQGYEQYF	TGTGCCAGCAAGAGTCCGGGACAGGGTTACGAGCAGTACTTC
few	TRBV29-1	TRBD2	TRBJ2-1	CSVRLAGVNEQFF	TGCAGCGTCAGACTAGCGGGAGTCAATGAGCAGTTCTTC
many	TRBV12-3/TRBV12-4	TRBD1	TRBJ1-5	CASSLAETGTMGNQPQHF	TGTGCCAGCAGTTTAGCAGAGACAGGGACAATGGGAAATCAGCCCCAGCATTTT
.	TRBV20-1	.	TRBJ1-5	CSAHAMGTGSGSNQPQHF	TGCAGTGCCCACGCCATGGGAACGGGAAGTGGTAGCAATCAGCCCCAGCATTTT
many	TRBV12-3/TRBV12-4	.	TRBJ2-2	CASRLTDTGELFF	TGTGCCAGCAGGTTAACGGACACCGGGGAGCTGTTTTTT
.	TRBV5-4	TRBD1	TRBJ1-1	CASSLGTGGVTEAFF	TGTGCCAGCAGCTTGGGGACAGGGGGAGTCACTGAAGCTTTCTTT
many	TRBV12-3/TRBV12-4	.	TRBJ1-5	CASSTRDGNQPQHF	TGTGCCAGCAGCACCCGGGACGGCAATCAGCCCCAGCATTTT
.	TRBV5-4	.	TRBJ1-4	CASSLDSSANEKLFF	TGTGCCAGCAGCTTAGACAGTTCGGCTAATGAAAAACTGTTTTTT
few	TRBV5-6	.	TRBJ1-2	CASSSYRVDYGYTF	TGTGCCAGCAGCTCTTACAGGGTAGACTATGGCTACACCTTC
many	TRBV2	TRBD1	TRBJ1-1	CASRLDRGRSLTEAFF	TGTGCCAGCAGGCTGGACAGGGGGCGAAGCTTAACCGAAGCTTTCTTT
few	TRBV5-1	.	TRBJ2-7	CASSLRSSAFSNYEQYF	TGTGCCAGCAGCTTAAGGTCTAGCGCCTTCTCAAACTACGAGCAGTACTTC
.	TRBV6-1	.	TRBJ1-6	CASSEGGSNSPLHF	TGTGCCAGCAGTGAAGGGGGCTCGAATTCACCCCTCCACTTT
few	TRBV25-1	TRBD1	TRBJ2-5	CASSVGLRDSQETQYF	TGTGCCAGCAGTGTAGGTCTCCGGGACAGCCAAGAGACCCAGTACTTC
few	TRBV6-2/TRBV6-3	.	TRBJ1-1	CASSSGGPGVTEAFF	TGTGCCAGCAGTTCCGGTGGCCCTGGTGTCACTGAAGCTTTCTTT